Sequencing of this TCR beta chain was carried out in a study of tumor and adjacent non-tumor tissue in lung cancer. The library came from three nested PCR rounds adapted from ARM-PCR protocols. In TCRdb, the multiplex PCR reads were re-called with MiXCR into one record per CDR3 protein. The sample has about 75,000 distinct CDR3 sequences; around 77% are singletons. This sample's RNA came from whole unsorted tissue. Newly diagnosed lung cancer patients had thoracic surgery in China, August–November 2014, without prior chemotherapy. Regarding this clonotype: Antigen: not known. One junction end does not reproduce the germline sequence, and a read error may be involved.

Study-wide findings and caveats: Normal lung showed higher cumulative top 100 clone frequency than tumor. Shorter survival was associated with higher TCR diversity in tumors.

The germline V gene has CDR1 DFQATT and CDR2 SNEGSKA (reference sequence). CDR3 length equals 14 residues. The chain joins TRBV20-1 to TRBJ2-3, with TRBD2 identical over 10 bases. What was sequenced was lung tumor tissue. This receptor was obtained from a woman aged 45 to 65 with non-small cell lung cancer. The CDR3 here is CSAAMGLATDTQCF. The CDR3 DNA is TGCAGTGCTGCGATGGGACTAGCGACAGATACGCAGTGTTTT.